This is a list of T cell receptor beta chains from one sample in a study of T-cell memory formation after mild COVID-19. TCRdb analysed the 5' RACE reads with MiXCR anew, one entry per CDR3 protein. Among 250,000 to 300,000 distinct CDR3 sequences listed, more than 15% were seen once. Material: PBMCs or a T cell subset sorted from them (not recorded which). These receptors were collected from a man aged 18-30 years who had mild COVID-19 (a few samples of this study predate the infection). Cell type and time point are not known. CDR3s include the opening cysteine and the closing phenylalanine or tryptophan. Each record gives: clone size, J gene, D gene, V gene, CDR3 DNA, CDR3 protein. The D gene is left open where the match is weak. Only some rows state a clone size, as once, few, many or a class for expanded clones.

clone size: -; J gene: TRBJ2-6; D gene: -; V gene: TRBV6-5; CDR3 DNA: TGTGCCAGCGGGTCGGCGCTAAATTCTGGGGCCAACGTCCTGACTTTC; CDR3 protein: CASGSALNSGANVLTF
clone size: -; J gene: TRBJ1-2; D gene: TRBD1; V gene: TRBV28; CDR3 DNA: TGTGCCAGCAGTTCCGGGACAGGCTTCTATGACTATGGCTACACCTTC; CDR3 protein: CASSSGTGFYDYGYTF
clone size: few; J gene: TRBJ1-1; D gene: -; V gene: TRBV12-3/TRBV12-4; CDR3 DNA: TGTGCCAGCACTACTCCCCGGGAGGGCACTGAAGCTTTCTTT; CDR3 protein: CASTTPREGTEAFF
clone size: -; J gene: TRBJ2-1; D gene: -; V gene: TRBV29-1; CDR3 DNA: TGCAGCGTTCCCCCCGCCGACAGCGGTAATGAGCAGTTCTTC; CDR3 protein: CSVPPADSGNEQFF
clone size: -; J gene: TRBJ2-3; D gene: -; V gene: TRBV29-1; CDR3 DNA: TGCAGCGGACAGACAGCTAGCACAGATACGCAGTATTTT; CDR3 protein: CSGQTASTDTQYF
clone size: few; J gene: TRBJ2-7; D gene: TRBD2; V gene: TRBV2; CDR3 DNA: TGTGCCAGCAGGACTAGCGGCCCCTTGTACGAGCAGTACTTC; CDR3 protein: CASRTSGPLYEQYF
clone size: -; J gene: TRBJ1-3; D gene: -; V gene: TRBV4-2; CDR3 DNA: TGTGCCAGCAGCCAATGGAGGGGAAACACCATATATTTT; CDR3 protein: CASSQWRGNTIYF
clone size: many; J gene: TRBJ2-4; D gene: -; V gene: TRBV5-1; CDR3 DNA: TGCGCCAGCAGCTTGGGGACCGCAGGGGAGGACATTCAGTACTTC; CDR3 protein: CASSLGTAGEDIQYF
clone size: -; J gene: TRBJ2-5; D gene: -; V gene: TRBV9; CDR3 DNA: TGTGCCAGCAGCGTAGAGGGAAGGGAGACCCAGTACTTC; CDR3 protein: CASSVEGRETQYF
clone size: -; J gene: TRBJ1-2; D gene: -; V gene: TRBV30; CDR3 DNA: TGTGCCTGGATGCTTGCAGGGGACTATGGCTACACCTTC; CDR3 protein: CAWMLAGDYGYTF
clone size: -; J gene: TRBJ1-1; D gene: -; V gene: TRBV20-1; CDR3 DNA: TGCAGTGCTAGAGAGCCAGGAAGGGCTGAAGCTTTCTTT; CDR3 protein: CSAREPGRAEAFF
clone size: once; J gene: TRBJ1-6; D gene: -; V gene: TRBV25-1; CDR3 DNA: TGTGCCAGCACCCCAGCCCGGAATTCACCCCTCCACTTT; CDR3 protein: CASTPARNSPLHF
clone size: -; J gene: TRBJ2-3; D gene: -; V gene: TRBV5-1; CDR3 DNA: TGCGCCAGCAGCTTCGGCATCTTGGGCCTTCGAGAGCAGTATTTT; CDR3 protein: CASSFGILGLREQYF
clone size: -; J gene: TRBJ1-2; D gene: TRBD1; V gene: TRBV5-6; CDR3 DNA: TGTGCCAGCAGCTTGTTACAGGGGGTCGACTATGGCTACACCTTC; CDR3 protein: CASSLLQGVDYGYTF
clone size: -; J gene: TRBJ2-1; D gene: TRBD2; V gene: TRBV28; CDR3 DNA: TGTGCCAGCAGTGCGAGCGGGGCCCCCTACAATGAGCAGTTCTTC; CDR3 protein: CASSASGAPYNEQFF
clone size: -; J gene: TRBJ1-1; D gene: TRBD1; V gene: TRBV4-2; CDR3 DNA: TGTGCCAGCAGCCCGGGACAGGGTAAGGACACTGAAGCTTTCTTT; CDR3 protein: CASSPGQGKDTEAFF
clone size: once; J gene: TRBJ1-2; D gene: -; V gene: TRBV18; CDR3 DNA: TGTGCCAGCTCAGATGGGCCTGGCCTCTATGGCTACACCTTC; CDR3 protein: CASSDGPGLYGYTF
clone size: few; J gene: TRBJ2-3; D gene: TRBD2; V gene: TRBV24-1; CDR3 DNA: TGTGCCACCAGTGATCCTAGCGGATCGAGAGATACGCAGTATTTT; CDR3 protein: CATSDPSGSRDTQYF
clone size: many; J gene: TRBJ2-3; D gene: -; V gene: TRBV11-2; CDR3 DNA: TGTGCCAGCGCATCCCAGGGAGATACGCAGTATTTT; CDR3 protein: CASASQGDTQYF
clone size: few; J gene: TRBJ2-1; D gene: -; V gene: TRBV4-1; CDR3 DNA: TGCGCCAGCAGCCAAGAACCCCCACAGCAGTTCTTC; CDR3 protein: CASSQEPPQQFF
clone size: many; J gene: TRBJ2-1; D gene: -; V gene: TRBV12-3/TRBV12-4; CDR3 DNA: TGTGCCAGCATCAAGGACAGTCTTCAGCAGTTCTTC; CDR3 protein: CASIKDSLQQFF
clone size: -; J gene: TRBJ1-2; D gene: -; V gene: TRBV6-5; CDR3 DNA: TGTGCCAGCAGTTACAGCAGGGAGGTTGGCTACACCTTC; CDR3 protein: CASSYSREVGYTF
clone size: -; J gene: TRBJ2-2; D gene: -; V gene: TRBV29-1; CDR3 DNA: TGCAGCGTTGAATCCTTATCGGGGAACACCGGGGAGCTGTTTTTT; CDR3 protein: CSVESLSGNTGELFF
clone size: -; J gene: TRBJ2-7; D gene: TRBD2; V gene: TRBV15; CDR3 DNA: TGTGCCACCAGCAGAGCGGGGGGGTTCCCAATCCCCTCCTACGAGCAGTACTTC; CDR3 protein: CATSRAGGFPIPSYEQYF
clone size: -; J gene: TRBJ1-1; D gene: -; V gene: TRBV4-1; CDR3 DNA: TGCGCCAGCAGCCCGAATAGGATATCTGAAGCTTTCTTT; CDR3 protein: CASSPNRISEAFF
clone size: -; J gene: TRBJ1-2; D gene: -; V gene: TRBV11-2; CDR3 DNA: TGTGCCAGCAGCCCAACACATGATGGCTACACCTTC; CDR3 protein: CASSPTHDGYTF
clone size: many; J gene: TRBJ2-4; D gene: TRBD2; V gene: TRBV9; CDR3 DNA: TGTGCCAGCAGCGTCCAACCGGCGGGGGGGCCGAGGGACATTCAGTACTTC; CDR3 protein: CASSVQPAGGPRDIQYF
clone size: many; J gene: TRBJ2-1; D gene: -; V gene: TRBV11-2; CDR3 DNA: TGTGCCAGCAGCGGAGAAAATTTAGAGCAGTTCTTC; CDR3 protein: CASSGENLEQFF
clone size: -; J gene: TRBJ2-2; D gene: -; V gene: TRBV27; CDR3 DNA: TGTGCCAGCAGTTTATCGTCCGGGGGTTCCGGGGAGCTGTTTTTT; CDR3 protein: CASSLSSGGSGELFF
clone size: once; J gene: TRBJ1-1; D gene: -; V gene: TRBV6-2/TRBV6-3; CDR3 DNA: TGTGCCAGCAGTTACTCGACTAACGCGGGTGAAGCTTTCTTT; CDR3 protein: CASSYSTNAGEAFF
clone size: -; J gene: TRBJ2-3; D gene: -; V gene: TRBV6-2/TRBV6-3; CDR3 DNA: TGTGCCAGCAGGGCCATGACCCAATGGCACGGTTATACGCAGTATTTT; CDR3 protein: CASRAMTQWHGYTQYF
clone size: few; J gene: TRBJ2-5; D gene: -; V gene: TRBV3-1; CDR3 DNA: TGTGCCAGCAGCCAACCCGGGAACATCCAAGAGACCCAGTACTTC; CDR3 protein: CASSQPGNIQETQYF
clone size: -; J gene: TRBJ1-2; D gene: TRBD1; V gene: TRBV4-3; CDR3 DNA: TGCGCCAGCAGCCTAGGACAGGGCCGAGGCGATGGCTACACCTTC; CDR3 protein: CASSLGQGRGDGYTF
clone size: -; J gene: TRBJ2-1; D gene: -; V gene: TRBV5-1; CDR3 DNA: TGCGCCAGCGCCGGACAGAGTGAGCAGTTCTTC; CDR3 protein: CASAGQSEQFF
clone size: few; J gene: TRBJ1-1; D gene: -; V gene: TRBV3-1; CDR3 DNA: TGTGCCAGCAGCCCCACGGGCCAGGTGAACACTGAAGCTTTCTTT; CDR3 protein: CASSPTGQVNTEAFF
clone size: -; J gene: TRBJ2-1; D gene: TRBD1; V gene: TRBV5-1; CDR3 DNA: TGCGCCAGCAGCGGATGGACAGGGGGCTACGAGCAGTTCTTC; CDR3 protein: CASSGWTGGYEQFF
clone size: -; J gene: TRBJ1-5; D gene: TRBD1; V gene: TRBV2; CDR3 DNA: TGTGCCAGCAGAAGCCGGACAGGGAGTCAGCCCCAGCATTTT; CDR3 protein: CASRSRTGSQPQHF
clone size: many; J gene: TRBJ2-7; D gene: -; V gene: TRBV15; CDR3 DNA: TGTGCCACCAGCAGAGATCTACAGAGAGGCTCCTACGAGCAGTACTTC; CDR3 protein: CATSRDLQRGSYEQYF
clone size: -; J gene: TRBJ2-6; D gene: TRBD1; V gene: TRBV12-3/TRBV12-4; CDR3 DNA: TGTGCCAGCAACGGACAGGCTGCCTCTGGGGCCAACGTCCTGACTTTC; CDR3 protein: CASNGQAASGANVLTF
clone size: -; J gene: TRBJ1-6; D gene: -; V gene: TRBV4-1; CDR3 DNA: TGCGCCAGCAGCCAAGTACAGGGTAATAATTCACCCCTCCACTTT; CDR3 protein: CASSQVQGNNSPLHF
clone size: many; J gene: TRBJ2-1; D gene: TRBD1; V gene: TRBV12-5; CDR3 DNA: TGTGCTAGTGGCTCAGGGGGTGGGAATGAGCAGTTCTTC; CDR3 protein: CASGSGGGNEQFF
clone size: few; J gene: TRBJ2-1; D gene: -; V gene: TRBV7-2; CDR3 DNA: TGTGCCAGCAGCATTACTCGGGACCGGTTAAATGAGCAGTTCTTC; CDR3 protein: CASSITRDRLNEQFF